The present T cell receptor beta chain was sequenced within a study of T cell responses to AZD1222 COVID-19 vaccine. This clone was counted only a few times. Libraries were prepared by immunoSEQ multiplex PCR; TCRdb keeps only in-frame clonotypes and omits some of them. The profile covers more than 250,000 clones, with just over 90% appearing a single time and around 0.5% taken by the ten largest. This CDR3 spans 16 amino acids. CDR1 and CDR2 (germline): SGHTA, FQGTGA. The V segment lost 3 bases and the J segment 2 bases; nucleotides outside the gene matches: 6. The genes are TRBV7-3 and TRBJ2-1, with 8 nucleotides matching TRBD1. The sequence derives from an adult in good health. This sample comprised peripheral blood, obtained on day 0 of AZD1222 vaccination. DNA of the CDR3: TGTGCCAGCAGCTTGATGGACAGGGAACCCTACAATGAGCAGTTCTTC. It translates to CASSLMDREPYNEQFF.